Below are 9 T cell receptor beta chains sequenced from a single sample in a study of T cell responses to AZD1222 COVID-19 vaccine. Method: immunoSEQ multiplex PCR; TCRdb's copy keeps in-frame clones and lacks some. The sample shows roughly 170,000 clones, just over 85% of them seen only once. Specimen: peripheral blood, collected on day 0 of AZD1222 vaccination. All receptors derive from an adult in good health.

This rearrangement joins TRBV28 to TRBJ1-6; D is possibly TRBD1 (5 bases). The CDR3 sequence is 18 residues long. Germline CDR1 and CDR2: MDHEN and SYDVKM. Trimming shortened V by 6 bases and J by 5 bases, and 23 bases separated the two germline ends. The CDR3 region is CASRDGPGRIYHNSPLHF. DNA of the CDR3: TGTGCCAGCAGGGATGGTCCGGGACGGATTTACCATAATTCACCCCTCCACTTT.

This clone was seen a few times. The chain links TRBV24-1 to TRBJ2-3, with D perhaps TRBD2 (7 bases). The CDR3 is 15 residues long. CDR1 and CDR2 (germline): KGHDR, SFDVKD. Deletions cut 8 bases from V and 2 bases from J, with 16 bases between. CDR3 sequence (DNA): TGTGCCACCACCAGCGGGACATTCGACACAGATACGCAGTATTTT. Amino acids: CATTSGTFDTDTQYF.

J is TRBJ2-7 and V is TRBV27; D might be TRBD2 (6 bases). Germline V gene sequence: CDR1 MNHEY, CDR2 SMNVEV (reference sequence). Trimming shortened V by 8 bases and J by 2 bases, and 16 bases separated the two germline ends. The CDR3 extends over 14 amino acids. Here the CDR3 reads CASALDYITYEQYF. For the CDR3, the DNA is TGTGCCAGCGCCCTGGACTATATTACCTACGAGCAGTACTTC.

This chain uses TRBV18 with TRBJ1-1, with D possibly matching TRBD1 (5 bases). Trimming cost V 6 bases and J 0 bases, with 11 bases left between them. In germline, CDR1 is KGHSH, CDR2 LQKENI. CDR3 length: 14 amino acids. CDR3 in amino acids: CASSREGMNTEAFF. The CDR3 DNA reads TGTGCCAGCTCCCGCGAGGGGATGAACACTGAAGCTTTCTTT. The variable domain in full, completed from reference TRBV18 and TRBJ1-1, reads NAGVMQNPRHLVRRRGQEARLRCSPMKGHSHVYWYRQLPEEGLKFMVYLQKENIIDESGMPKERFSAEFPKEGPSILRIQQVVRGDSAAYFCASSREGMNTEAFFGQGTRLTVV.

The CDR3 DNA sequence: TGTGCCAGCAGCCGATCGCCGGAAGAAAAACTGTTTTTT. This translates into CASSRSPEEKLFF. The gene calls are TRBV7-6 and TRBJ1-4, with D unresolved. The CDR3 runs 13 residues. The V end was cut by 5 bases, the J end by 8 bases, with 12 bases between. Germline V gene data show CDR1 as SGHVS and CDR2 as FNYEAQ.

V is TRBV14 and J is TRBJ1-1; D gene ambiguous. Germline V lookup: CDR1 SGHDN, CDR2 FVKESK. Trimming took off 2 bases at V and 1 base at J, with 17 bases between the two ends. The CDR3 contains 17 residues. The CDR3 loop reads CASSQSVWLGKNTEAFF. DNA of the CDR3: TGTGCCAGCAGCCAATCAGTTTGGTTGGGGAAGAACACTGAAGCTTTCTTT.

The chain carries TRBV19 and TRBJ2-3, with D hard to call. The ends were cut back, 5 bases at V and 2 bases at J, with 14 bases in the middle. From germline, CDR1 is LNHDA and CDR2 SQIVND (reference sequence). There are 15 residues in the CDR3. CDR3 loop: CASSPSVIATDTQYF. In nucleotides, the CDR3 is TGTGCCAGTAGTCCCAGTGTTATTGCCACAGATACGCAGTATTTT.

This chain links TRBV5-6 with TRBJ1-6; D might be TRBD1 (6 bases). V lost 1 base, J lost 8 bases, and 16 bases lay in between. CDR1 and CDR2 from the germline V gene are SGHDT and YYEEEE. This CDR3 is 16 amino acids long. The CDR3 DNA sequence: TGTGCCAGCAGCTTGAGGTCAGGGGTAGGGGATTCACCCCTCCACTTT. Encoded protein: CASSLRSGVGDSPLHF. Full variable domain (remainder filled in from reference TRBV5-6 and TRBJ1-6): DAGVTQSPTHLIKTRGQQVTLRCSPKSGHDTVSWYQQALGQGPQFIFQYYEEEERQRGNFPDRFSGHQFPNYSSELNVNALLLGDSALYLCASSLRSGVGDSPLHFGNGTRLTVT.

The CDR3 sequence: CASSLEAVTGGSYEQYF. CDR3 nucleotides: TGTGCCAGCAGCTTAGAGGCGGTAACGGGAGGGTCCTACGAGCAGTACTTC. The chain carries TRBV7-6 and TRBJ2-7; TRBD2 matches at 8 bases. This CDR3 is 17 amino acids long. Per the germline V gene, CDR1 is SGHVS and CDR2 is FNYEAQ. V shed 1 base and J 1 base; nucleotides not matched to a gene: 9.